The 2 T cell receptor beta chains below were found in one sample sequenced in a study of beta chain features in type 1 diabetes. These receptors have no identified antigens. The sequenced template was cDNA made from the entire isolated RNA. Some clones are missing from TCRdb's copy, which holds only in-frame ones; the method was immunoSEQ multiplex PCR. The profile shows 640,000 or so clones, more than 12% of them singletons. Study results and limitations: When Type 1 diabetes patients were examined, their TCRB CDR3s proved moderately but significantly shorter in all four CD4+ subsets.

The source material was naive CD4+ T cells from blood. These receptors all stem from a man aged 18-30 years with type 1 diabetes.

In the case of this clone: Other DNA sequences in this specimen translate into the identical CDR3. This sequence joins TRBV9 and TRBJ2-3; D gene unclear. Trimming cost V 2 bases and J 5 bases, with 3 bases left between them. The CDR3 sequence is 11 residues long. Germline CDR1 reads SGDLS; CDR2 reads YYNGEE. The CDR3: CASSVEDTQYF. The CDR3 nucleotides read TGTGCCAGCAGCGTTGAAGATACGCAGTATTTT. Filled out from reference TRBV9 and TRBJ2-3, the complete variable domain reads DSGVTQTPKHLITATGQRVTLRCSPRSGDLSVYWYQQSLDQGLQFLIQYYNGEERAKGNILERFSAQQFPDLHSELNLSSLELGDSALYFCASSVEDTQYFGPGTRLTVL.

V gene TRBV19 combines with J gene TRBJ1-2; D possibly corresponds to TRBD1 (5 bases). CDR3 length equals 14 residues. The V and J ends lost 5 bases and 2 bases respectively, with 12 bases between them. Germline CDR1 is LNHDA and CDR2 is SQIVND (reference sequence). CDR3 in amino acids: CASSGQGVNYGYTF. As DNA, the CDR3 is TGTGCCAGTAGTGGTCAGGGAGTCAACTATGGCTACACCTTC.